The subject of this entry is one TCR beta chain. The record originates from a study of cytomegalovirus exposure and HLA in healthy donors. The repertoire was sequenced with immunoSEQ multiplex PCR; TCRdb's copy has only in-frame clones and lacks some. The data contain about 78,000 clones, less than 96% of them singletons. The CDR3 is 14 residues long. CDR1 SNHLY and CDR2 FYNNEI come from the germline V gene. With V trimmed by 4 bases and J by 7 bases, 4 bases remained unmatched. The genes are TRBV2 and TRBJ1-5; 10 bases agree with TRBD1. This sequence was found in a man aged 18 to 29 in good health and CMV-seropositive. Sequenced material: PBMCs. This CDR3 reads CASSAGQGGQPQHF. The DNA for the CDR3 is TGTGCCAGCAGTGCCGGACAGGGGGGACAGCCCCAGCATTTT.